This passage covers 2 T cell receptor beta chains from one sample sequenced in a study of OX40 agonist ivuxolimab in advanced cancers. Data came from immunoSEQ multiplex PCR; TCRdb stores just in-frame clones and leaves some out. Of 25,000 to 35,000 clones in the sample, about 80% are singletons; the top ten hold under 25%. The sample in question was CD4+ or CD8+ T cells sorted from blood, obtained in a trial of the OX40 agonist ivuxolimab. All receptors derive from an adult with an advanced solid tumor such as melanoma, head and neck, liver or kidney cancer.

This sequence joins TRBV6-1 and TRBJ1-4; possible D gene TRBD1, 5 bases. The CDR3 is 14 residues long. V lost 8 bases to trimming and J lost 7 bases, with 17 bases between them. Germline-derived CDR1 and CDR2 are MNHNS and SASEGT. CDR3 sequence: CASGVGWGSEKLFF. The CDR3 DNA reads TGTGCCAGCGGAGTCGGGTGGGGGAGTGAAAAACTGTTTTTT.

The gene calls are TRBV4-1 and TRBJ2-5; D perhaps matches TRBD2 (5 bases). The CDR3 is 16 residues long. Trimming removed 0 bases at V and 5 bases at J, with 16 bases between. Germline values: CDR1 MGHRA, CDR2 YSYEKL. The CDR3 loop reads CASSQERPDRRETQYF. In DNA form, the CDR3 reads TGCGCCAGCAGCCAAGAAAGACCCGACCGGAGGGAGACCCAGTACTTC.